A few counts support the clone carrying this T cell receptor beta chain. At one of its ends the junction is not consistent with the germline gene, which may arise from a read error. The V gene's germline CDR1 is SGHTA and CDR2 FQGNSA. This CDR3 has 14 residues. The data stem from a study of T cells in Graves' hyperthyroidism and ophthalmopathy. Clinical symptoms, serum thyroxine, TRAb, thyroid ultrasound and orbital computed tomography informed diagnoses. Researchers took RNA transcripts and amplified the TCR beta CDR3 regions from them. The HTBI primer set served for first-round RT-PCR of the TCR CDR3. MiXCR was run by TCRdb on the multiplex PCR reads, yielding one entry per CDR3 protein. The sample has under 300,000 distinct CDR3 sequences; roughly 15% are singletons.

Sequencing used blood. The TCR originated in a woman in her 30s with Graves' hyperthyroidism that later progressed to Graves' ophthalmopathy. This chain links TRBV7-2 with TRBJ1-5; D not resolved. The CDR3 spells CASSQMAGNQPRHF. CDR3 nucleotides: TGTGCCAGCAGCCAGATGGCGGGGAATCAGCCCCGGCATTTT.